This T cell receptor beta chain emerged from a study of blood T cell repertoires in COVID-19. Across the whole study: Sample material is recorded as cDNA or gDNA derived from T cells, B-cell-depleted T cells, or PBMCs.

The V end was cut by 6 bases, the J end by 7 bases, with 7 bases between. The CDR3 covers 11 residues. Seattle-derived patients entered the study during active infection and were followed longitudinally. Produced via immunoSEQ multiplex PCR; TCRdb's table is partial and in-frame only. Among about 150,000 clones listed, approximately 91% were seen once. This clonotype was sampled from a man between 18 and 35 years old with COVID-19, enrolled during active disease. The material sequenced was peripheral blood. This chain uses TRBV12-3 or TRBV12-4 with TRBJ2-1, with a weak D call TRBD1 (5 bases). The CDR3 DNA sequence: TGTGCCAGCAGGTCAGGGAATGAGCAGTTCTTC. Its protein product is CASRSGNEQFF.